Following are 2 T cell receptor beta chains from one sample sequenced in a study. TCRdb itself ran the 5' RACE reads through MiXCR, one entry per CDR3 protein. The sample shows about 64,000 distinct CDR3 sequences, approximately 23% of them seen only once. Sequences were obtained from memory CD4+ T cells sorted from a lymph node. Subset meaning: memory CD4+ T cells, CD4+CD45RO+CD25-. These receptors originate from a female donor with breast cancer.

This rearrangement joins TRBV25-1 to TRBJ2-4; D is perhaps TRBD1 (6 bases). With 2 bases removed from V and 7 bases from J, the gap between germline ends came to 15 bases. From germline, CDR1 is MGHDK and CDR2 SYGVNS. The CDR3 covers 15 residues. The CDR3 sequence: CASSELTQRGNIQYF. CDR3 coding DNA: TGTGCCAGCAGTGAACTTACCCAGAGGGGGAACATTCAGTACTTC.

This chain links TRBV5-1 with TRBJ1-1; D perhaps matches TRBD1 (5 bases). V lost 3 bases and J lost 6, with 9 bases in between. Per the germline V gene, CDR1 is SGHRS and CDR2 is YFSETQ. The CDR3 runs 12 residues. The CDR3 protein is CASSSGAAEAFF. The CDR3, as DNA: TGCGCCAGCAGCTCCGGGGCGGCTGAAGCTTTCTTT.